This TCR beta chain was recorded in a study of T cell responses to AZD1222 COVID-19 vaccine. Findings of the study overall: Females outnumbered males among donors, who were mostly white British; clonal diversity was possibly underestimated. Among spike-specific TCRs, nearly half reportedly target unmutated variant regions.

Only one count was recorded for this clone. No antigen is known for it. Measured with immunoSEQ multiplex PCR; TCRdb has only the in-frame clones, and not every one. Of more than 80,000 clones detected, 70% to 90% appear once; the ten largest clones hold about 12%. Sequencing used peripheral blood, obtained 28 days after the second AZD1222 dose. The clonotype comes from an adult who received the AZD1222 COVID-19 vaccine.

CDR3 region: CASSMDSGGSTGYQETQYF. In DNA form, the CDR3 reads TGTGCCAGTAGTATGGATAGCGGGGGAAGTACCGGGTACCAAGAGACCCAGTACTTC. The chain uses TRBV19 and TRBJ2-5; TRBD2 aligns across 9 bases. The length of the CDR3 is 19 residues. Germline values: CDR1 LNHDA, CDR2 SQIVND (reference sequence). With V trimmed by 3 bases and J by 0 bases, 14 bases remained unmatched.